This T cell receptor beta chain was recovered during a study of blood T cell repertoires in COVID-19 (dated by TCRdb to the early 2020s). Regarding the complete study: Samples from collaborators originated in the United States, Italy and Spain and spanned both the acute and convalescent phases of COVID-19. The sample metadata nearly always contained a de-identified subject ID, COVID-19 status, age in years and sex. The repertoires were released in a freely available public database meant as a resource for research on the immune response to SARS-CoV-2. The prospective study material was composed of cDNA or gDNA derived from T cells, B-cell-depleted T cells, or PBMCs. Subjects who had been exposed to COVID-19, were actively infected with it, or had recovered from it provided the deeply sampled blood TCRbeta repertoires that made up the dataset. Where HLA class I and class II types were available, the types were taken from metadata supplied by the sample provider, not from assay-based typing. The samples were drawn from two sources: the first 160 participants of the ongoing ImmuneRACE study, and 1,254 subjects contributed by 6 global collaborators. What the authors observed across the whole study: The quantity of clinical and demographic metadata differed by source and by participant and was supplied without curation.

Each collaborating institution followed its own protocols to collect whole blood in K2EDTA tubes. For TCRbeta analysis, collaborators shipped samples as frozen whole blood, isolated PBMCs, or DNA extracted from either of those sample types. To note about this clone: Its antigen is unknown. No much larger clone is present one base from it, and per-base qualities are unavailable.

TCRbeta CDR3 regions were amplified from genomic DNA using the immunoSEQ Assay, a bias-controlled multiplex PCR. On the authors' methods: The number of nucleated cells in each sample was estimated by amplification of reference gene primers within the assay. Sequence reads were collapsed and filtered to measure the absolute abundance of every unique TCRbeta CDR3 rearrangement. Productive Simpson clonality was computed per sample as the square root of Simpson's diversity index over productive rearrangements. The table was pulled from immuneACCESS by TCRdb, which kept in-frame rearrangements only. Such tables lose some clones; where checked, under half of the loss comes from unresolved V genes, and the rest has no known cause. D and trimming come from the DNA, and the V and J calls and clone size come from that table. The sample records about 75,000 clones, 80% to 90% of which are singletons. 20% to 25% of the sample rests with the top ten.

The CDR3 spans 12 residues, from the cysteine through the phenylalanine. Just the 36-base CDR3 DNA is kept, in frame starting at base 1. According to the germline V gene, CDR1 reads MDHEN and CDR2 reads SYDVKM. V is clipped by 8 bases and J by 2 bases, and the sequence between their germline boundaries is 10 bases long. The rearranged chain carries TRBV28 and TRBJ2-7; a tentative D match to TRBD2 spans 5 bases. The sample was peripheral blood. The TCR comes from a woman in her forties or fifties with acute or convalescent COVID-19. The CDR3 region reads CASEGVPYEQYF. The bases read TGTGCCAGCGAGGGAGTACCCTACGAGCAGTACTTC.